A single sample gave rise to the 19 T cell receptor beta chains below, sequenced in a study of cytomegalovirus exposure and HLA in healthy donors. The study ran its PCR with 60 Vbeta and 13 Jbeta primers. TCRdb's table, derived via immunoSEQ multiplex PCR, lists solely in-frame clones and lacks some. The top ten clones hold approximately 3.7% of a sample with 85,000 to 130,000 clones, 70% to 85% of them seen once. The specimen was PBMCs. These TCRs come from a man aged 60 to 75 in good health and CMV-seronegative.

The rearrangement links TRBV2 to TRBJ1-1; 7 nucleotides agree with TRBD1. The germline gives CDR1 SNHLY, CDR2 FYNNEI. V lost 8 bases, J lost 4 bases, and 13 bases stayed unmatched. The CDR3 runs 15 residues. The CDR3: CASAPRAGGRTEAFF. CDR3 coding DNA: TGTGCCAGCGCTCCCCGGGCAGGGGGACGCACTGAAGCTTTCTTT. The variable domain in full, with the rest retrieved from reference TRBV2 and TRBJ1-1, is EPEVTQTPSHQVTQMGQEVILRCVPISNHLYFYWYRQILGQKVEFLVSFYNNEISEKSEIFDDQFSVERPDGSNFTLKIRSTKLEDSAMYFCASAPRAGGRTEAFFGQGTRLTVV.

The chain links TRBV7-2 to TRBJ1-2; TRBD1 matches 7 bases. This CDR3 has 15 residues. Germline V gene data show CDR1 as SGHTA and CDR2 as FQGNSA. The trim removed 5 bases at V and 7 bases at J, leaving 13 bases unmatched. The CDR3 sequence is CASSPQGGGAFGYTF. As DNA, the CDR3 is TGTGCCAGCAGCCCCCAAGGAGGGGGCGCATTTGGCTACACCTTC. The entire variable domain, with the rest obtained from reference TRBV7-2 and TRBJ1-2, is as follows: GAGVSQSPSNKVTEKGKDVELRCDPISGHTALYWYRQSLGQGLEFLIYFQGNSAPDKSGLPSDRFSAERTGGSVSTLTIQRTQQEDSAVYLCASSPQGGGAFGYTFGSGTRLTVV.

This clone appeared once. The chain is built from TRBV27 and TRBJ2-2; D is possibly TRBD2 (6 bases). Deletions cut 3 bases from V and 0 bases from J, with 26 bases between. The CDR3 is made up of 21 amino acids. Per the germline V gene, CDR1 is MNHEY and CDR2 is SMNVEV (reference sequence). The CDR3 here is CASSLIFLPSGSGANTGELFF. The CDR3 DNA sequence: TGTGCCAGCAGTTTGATTTTCCTTCCATCAGGGTCGGGGGCGAACACCGGGGAGCTGTTTTTT.

The V call is TRBV5-1, the J call TRBJ2-5; TRBD2 is a possible D gene (6 bases). Trimming removed 4 bases from V and 4 bases from J, with 8 bases in between. CDR1 and CDR2 (germline): SGHRS, YFSETQ. The CDR3 loop spans 12 amino acids. Here the CDR3 DNA reads TGCGCCAGCAGCGCGGGGTTAGAGACCCAGTACTTC. It yields the protein CASSAGLETQYF.

The V and J genes are TRBV5-8 and TRBJ2-7, with D possibly matching TRBD2 (5 bases). V lost 0 bases and J lost 1, with 8 bases in between. Per the germline V gene, CDR1 is SGHTS and CDR2 is YDEGEE. CDR3 length equals 14 residues. In nucleotides, the CDR3 is TGTGCCAGCAGCTTGGACGGACTTTCCTACGAGCAGTACTTC. It encodes CASSLDGLSYEQYF.

This clone was seen once. The chain employs TRBV28 and TRBJ1-4; D is uncertain. Trimming stripped 3 bases from V and 0 bases from J, with 11 bases between. Germline V lookup: CDR1 MDHEN, CDR2 SYDVKM. This CDR3 is 16 amino acids long. The CDR3 sequence: CASSLGSGTTNEKLFF. CDR3 coding DNA: TGTGCCAGCAGTTTGGGTTCCGGGACAACTAATGAAAAACTGTTTTTT.

V and J are TRBV10-3 and TRBJ2-1; perhaps TRBD2 as D (5 bases). The V end lost 6 bases, the J end lost 0 bases, and 9 bases lay between the germline ends. Looked up from germline, CDR1 is ENHRY and CDR2 is SYGVKD. CDR3 length: 14 residues. This chain's CDR3 is CAISLGSSYNEQFF. CDR3 nucleotide sequence: TGTGCCATCAGCTTGGGGAGCTCCTACAATGAGCAGTTCTTC.

This clone was seen only a few times. The rearrangement joins TRBV19 to TRBJ1-5; 8 nucleotides match TRBD1. Germline loops: CDR1 LNHDA, CDR2 SQIVND (reference sequence). The CDR3 extends over 15 amino acids. With V trimmed by 4 bases and J by 7 bases, 9 bases remained unmatched. The CDR3 spells CASSRTDRGGQPQHF. The CDR3 nucleotides are TGTGCCAGTAGTAGGACCGACAGGGGTGGGCAGCCCCAGCATTTT. Variable domain in full (rest from reference TRBV19 and TRBJ1-5): DGGITQSPKYLFRKEGQNVTLSCEQNLNHDAMYWYRQDPGQGLRLIYYSQIVNDFQKGDIAEGYSVSREKKESFPLTVTSAQKNPTAFYLCASSRTDRGGQPQHFGDGTRLSIL.

V and J are TRBV5-1 and TRBJ1-2; 9 nucleotides agree with TRBD1. Germline values: CDR1 SGHRS, CDR2 YFSETQ. The CDR3 loop spans 18 amino acids. V shed 0 bases, J shed 0 bases, and the junction held 9 bases outside the gene matches. The CDR3 spells CASSLVAGQGPSNYGYTF. The CDR3 DNA sequence: TGCGCCAGCAGCTTGGTCGCGGGACAGGGCCCTTCTAACTATGGCTACACCTTC.

The V and J genes are TRBV5-1 and TRBJ2-7; TRBD2 aligns across 14 bases. The CDR3 is 16 residues long. CDR1 is SGHRS and CDR2 is YFSETQ in the germline V gene. Germline trimming cut 4 bases from V and 5 bases from J; bases unmatched to any gene: 8. The chain's CDR3 is CASSPWTSGGRNEQYV. As DNA, the CDR3 is TGCGCCAGCAGCCCCTGGACTAGCGGGGGGAGGAACGAGCAGTACGTC.

The rearrangement joins TRBV21-1 to TRBJ2-2; TRBD1 is the table's D call, not checked against the DNA. TRBV21-1 is deemed a pseudogene. The CDR3 runs to 18 residues. CDR3 DNA: TGTGCCAGCAGCACCAAAGGGGGGAACAGGGGGAACACCGGGGAGCTGTTTTTT. This encodes CASSTKGGNRGNTGELFF.

The chain uses TRBV2 and TRBJ2-3; maybe TRBD2 (6 bases). The ends were cut back, 4 bases at V and 0 bases at J, with 11 bases in the middle. This CDR3 has 15 residues. CDR1 is SNHLY and CDR2 is FYNNEI in the germline V gene. This CDR3 is CASSGGGASTDTQYF. The CDR3 DNA reads as TGTGCCAGCAGTGGGGGCGGGGCTAGCACAGATACGCAGTATTTT.

The chain joins TRBV19 to TRBJ1-5, with 9 bases that match TRBD1. V shed 8 bases and J 2 bases; nucleotides not matched to a gene: 13. This CDR3 contains 17 residues. Germline loops: CDR1 LNHDA, CDR2 SQIVND (reference sequence). CDR3 in amino acids: CASQGQGTLLGNQPQHF. CDR3 sequence (DNA): TGTGCCAGTCAGGGACAGGGTACCCTCCTGGGCAATCAGCCCCAGCATTTT.

This clone occurred once. The chain combines TRBV19 with TRBJ1-1, with D perhaps matching TRBD1 (6 bases). The CDR3 has 15 amino acids. In germline, CDR1 is LNHDA, CDR2 SQIVND (reference sequence). Trimming left V 7 bases short and J 0 bases short, with 15 bases between. The CDR3 here is CASNPRGGLNTEAFF. The CDR3, as DNA: TGTGCCAGTAACCCTAGAGGGGGACTGAACACTGAAGCTTTCTTT. The whole variable domain, remainder taken from reference TRBV19 and TRBJ1-1, is DGGITQSPKYLFRKEGQNVTLSCEQNLNHDAMYWYRQDPGQGLRLIYYSQIVNDFQKGDIAEGYSVSREKKESFPLTVTSAQKNPTAFYLCASNPRGGLNTEAFFGQGTRLTVV.

The chain employs TRBV5-1 and TRBJ1-1, with D perhaps TRBD1 (5 bases). From germline, CDR1 is SGHRS and CDR2 YFSETQ. Trimming removed 4 bases from V and 1 base from J, with 8 bases in between. The CDR3 sequence is 13 residues long. Here the CDR3 reads CASSLDRNTEAFF. The CDR3 region has the DNA TGCGCCAGCAGCCTAGACAGGAACACTGAAGCTTTCTTT.

This clone turned up a few times. The chain links TRBV19 to TRBJ1-3; D is unresolved. The CDR3 spans 15 residues. Germline V lookup: CDR1 LNHDA, CDR2 SQIVND (reference sequence). V gave up 6 bases and J gave up 2 bases, with 14 bases separating them. CDR3 bases: TGTGCCAGTAGCTTCGGACTCGAGGCTGGAAACACCATATATTTT. It codes for CASSFGLEAGNTIYF. The full variable domain, its missing parts supplied by reference TRBV19 and TRBJ1-3, is DGGITQSPKYLFRKEGQNVTLSCEQNLNHDAMYWYRQDPGQGLRLIYYSQIVNDFQKGDIAEGYSVSREKKESFPLTVTSAQKNPTAFYLCASSFGLEAGNTIYFGEGSWLTVV.

CDR3 sequence reads: CAISRRLAGSYNEQFF. In DNA form, the CDR3 reads TGTGCCATCAGTAGACGATTAGCGGGGAGCTACAATGAGCAGTTCTTC. The chain carries TRBV10-3 and TRBJ2-1, with 8 nucleotides matching TRBD2. Germline V gives CDR1 ENHRY, CDR2 SYGVKD. The CDR3 runs to 16 residues. Trimming cost V 5 bases and J 3 bases; bases outside gene matches: 9.

This clone showed up just once. The junction differs from germline at one of its ends, possibly a read error. The CDR3 DNA is TGTGCCAGCAGCTCCCGGGACAGGTTGCTCTTC. Its protein is CASSSRDRLLF. The chain couples TRBV5-5 to TRBJ2-1; 8 positions agree with TRBD1. Germline CDR1 SGHKS, CDR2 YYEKEE (reference sequence). The CDR3 runs 11 residues. Full variable domain (rest looked up from reference TRBV5-5 and TRBJ2-1): DAGVTQSPTHLIKTRGQQVTLRCSPISGHKSVSWYQQVLGQGPQFIFQYYEKEERGRGNFPDRFSARQFPNYSSELNVNALLLGDSALYLCASSSRDRLLFGPGTRLTVL.

The V and J genes are TRBV20-1 and TRBJ1-2; possibly TRBD1 for D (5 bases). The CDR3 spans 11 residues. Deletions cut 3 bases from V and 12 bases from J, with 14 bases between. Germline V gene sequence: CDR1 DFQATT, CDR2 SNEGSKA (reference sequence). The CDR3 DNA follows: TGCAGTGCTAGGAAAGACAGTTTGGACACCTTC. Its protein product is CSARKDSLDTF.